Sequencing of this TCR beta chain was carried out in a study of early T cells in non-severe SARS-CoV-2 infection. Study overall: The study sequenced bulk RNA from unsorted whole blood, with chains unpaired.

Looked up from germline, CDR1 is MGHRA and CDR2 is YSYEKL. V lost 3 bases and J lost 5, with 16 bases in between. The CDR3 is made up of 15 amino acids. Molecules of cDNA were individually given unique molecular identifiers that were attached to them. TCRdb re-analysed the 5' RACE reads in MiXCR, keeping a single row per CDR3 protein. The sample records 75,000 to 80,000 distinct CDR3 sequences, 15% to 19% being singletons. Material: whole blood. The receptor was isolated from an adult who was a healthcare worker with PCR-confirmed SARS-CoV-2 infection or an uninfected control (not recorded which). This chain uses TRBV4-1 with TRBJ2-5; TRBD1 is a possible D gene (6 bases). The CDR3 DNA sequence: TGCGCCAGCAGCCACTATCAGGGGAACGGGGAGACCCAGTACTTC. It codes for CASSHYQGNGETQYF.